The T cell receptor (beta chain) described here comes from a study of lymphopenia after photon versus proton radiotherapy. The CDR3 has 12 amino acids. Germline V gene sequence: CDR1 SEHNR, CDR2 FQNEAQ (reference sequence). V lost 6 bases and J 8 bases, leaving 10 bases between the germline ends. General observations from the study: Post-nadir TCR diversity decline inversely tracked overall survival among those who died. Survival link was tested only in deceased patients; proton benefit remains a possibility. Photon-treated patients lost naive T cells and TCR diversity; proton-treated stayed stable.

Only in-frame clones appear in the TCRdb table, and some are missing; sequencing was by immunoSEQ multiplex PCR. The table shows more than 45,000 clones, with around 85% occurring only once. Details on this clone: Its antigen is unknown.

Sample: peripheral blood, taken from a patient treated with proton-based radiotherapy. This chain uses TRBV7-9 with TRBJ1-4; D call uncertain. This clonotype was obtained from a man between 60 and 75 years old with pancreatic cancer. This chain's CDR3 is CASRDDKEKLFF. CDR3 coding DNA: TGTGCCAGCAGAGACGACAAGGAAAAACTGTTTTTT.